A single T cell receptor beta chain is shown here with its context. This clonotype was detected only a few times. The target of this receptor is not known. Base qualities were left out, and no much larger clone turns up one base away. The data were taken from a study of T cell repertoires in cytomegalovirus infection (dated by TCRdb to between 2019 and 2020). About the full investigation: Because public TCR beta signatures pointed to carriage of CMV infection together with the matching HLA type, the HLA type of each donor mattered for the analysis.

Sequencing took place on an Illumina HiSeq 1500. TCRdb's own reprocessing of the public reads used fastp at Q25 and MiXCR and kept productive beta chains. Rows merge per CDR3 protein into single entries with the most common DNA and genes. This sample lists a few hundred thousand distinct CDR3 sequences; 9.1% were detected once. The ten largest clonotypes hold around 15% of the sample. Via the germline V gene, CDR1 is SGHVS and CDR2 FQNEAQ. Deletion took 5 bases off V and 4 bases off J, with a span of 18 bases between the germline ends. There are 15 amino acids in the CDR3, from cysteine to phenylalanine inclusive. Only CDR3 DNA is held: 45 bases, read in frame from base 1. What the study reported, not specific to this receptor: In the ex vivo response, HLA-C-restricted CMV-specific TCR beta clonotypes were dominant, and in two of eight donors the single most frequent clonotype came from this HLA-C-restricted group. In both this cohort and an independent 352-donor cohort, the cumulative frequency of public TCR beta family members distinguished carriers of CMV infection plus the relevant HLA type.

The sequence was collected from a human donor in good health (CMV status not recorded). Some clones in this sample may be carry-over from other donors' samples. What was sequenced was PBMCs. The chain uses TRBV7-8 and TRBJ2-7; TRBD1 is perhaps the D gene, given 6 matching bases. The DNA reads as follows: TGTGCCAGCAGCCCCGGGACACAACCAGTTTACGAGCAGTACTTC. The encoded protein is CASSPGTQPVYEQYF.